The sequence of this T cell receptor beta chain was determined in a study of memory CD4+ T cells and cytomegalovirus serostatus. The repertoire was sequenced with immunoSEQ multiplex PCR; TCRdb's copy has only in-frame clones and lacks some. The data contain 50,000 to 65,000 clones, roughly four fifths of them seen just once; the ten biggest clones take up approximately 0.81%. The CDR3 totals 17 residues. V dropped 5 bases and J dropped 4 bases, with 23 bases sitting between them. Germline values: CDR1 LNHDA, CDR2 SQIVND (reference sequence). Single viable CD3+CD4+CD8-CD45RO+ cells were sorted as the memory CD4+ T cells. Serum IgG to CMV pp150, pp28, p38 and p52 defined serostatus. For this clone: What it binds is unknown.

General study results and limits: Median bootstrapped AUC for CMV status was approximately 0.95 originally, around 0.91 US-trained. CD4+ memory repertoires contained 67 of 164 reported CMV TCRbeta sequences.

Sequenced: memory CD4+ T cells from blood. The V and J genes are TRBV19 and TRBJ1-2, with D hard to call. This clonotype was obtained from an adult in good health and CMV-seronegative. CDR3 nucleotide sequence: TGTGCCAGTAGTCTGGCGTCCGACGCGAGGCGACTCTATGGCTACACCTTC. This sequence encodes CASSLASDARRLYGYTF.